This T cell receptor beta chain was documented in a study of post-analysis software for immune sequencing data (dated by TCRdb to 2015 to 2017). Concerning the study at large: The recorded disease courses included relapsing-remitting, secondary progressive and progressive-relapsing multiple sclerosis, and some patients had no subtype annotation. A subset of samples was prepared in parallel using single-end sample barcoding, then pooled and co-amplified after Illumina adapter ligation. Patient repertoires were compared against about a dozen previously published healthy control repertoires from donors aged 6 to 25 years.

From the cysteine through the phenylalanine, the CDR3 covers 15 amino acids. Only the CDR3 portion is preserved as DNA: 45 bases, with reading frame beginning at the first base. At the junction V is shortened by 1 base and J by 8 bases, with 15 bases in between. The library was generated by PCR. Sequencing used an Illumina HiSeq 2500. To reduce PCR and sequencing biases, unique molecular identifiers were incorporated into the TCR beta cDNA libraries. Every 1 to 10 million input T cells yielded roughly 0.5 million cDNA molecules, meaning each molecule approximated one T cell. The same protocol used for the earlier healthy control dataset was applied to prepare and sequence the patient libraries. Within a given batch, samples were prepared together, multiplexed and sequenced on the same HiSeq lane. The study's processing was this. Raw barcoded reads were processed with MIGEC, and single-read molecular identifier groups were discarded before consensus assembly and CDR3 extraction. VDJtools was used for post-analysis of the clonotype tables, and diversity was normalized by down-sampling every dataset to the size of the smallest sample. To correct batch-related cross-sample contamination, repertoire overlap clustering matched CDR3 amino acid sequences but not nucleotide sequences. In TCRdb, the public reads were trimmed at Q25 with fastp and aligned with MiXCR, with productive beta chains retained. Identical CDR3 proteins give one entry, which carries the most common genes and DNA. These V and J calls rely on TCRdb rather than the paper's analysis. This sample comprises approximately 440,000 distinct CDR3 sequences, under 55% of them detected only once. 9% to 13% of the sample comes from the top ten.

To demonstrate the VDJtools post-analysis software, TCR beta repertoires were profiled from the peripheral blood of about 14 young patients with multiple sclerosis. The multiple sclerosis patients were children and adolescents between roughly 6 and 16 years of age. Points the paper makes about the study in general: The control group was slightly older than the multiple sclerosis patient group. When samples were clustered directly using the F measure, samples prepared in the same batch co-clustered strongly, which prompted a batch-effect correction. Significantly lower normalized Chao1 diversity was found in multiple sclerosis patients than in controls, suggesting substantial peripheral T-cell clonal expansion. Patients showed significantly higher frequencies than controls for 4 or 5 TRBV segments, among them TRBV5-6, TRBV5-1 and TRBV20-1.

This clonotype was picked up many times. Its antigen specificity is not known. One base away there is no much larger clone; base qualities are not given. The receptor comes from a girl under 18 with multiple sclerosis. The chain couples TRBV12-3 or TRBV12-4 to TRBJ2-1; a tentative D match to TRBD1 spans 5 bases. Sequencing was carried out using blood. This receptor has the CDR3 CASSLGLGKGDEQFF. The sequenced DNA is TGTGCCAGCAGTTTAGGCCTAGGAAAAGGGGATGAGCAGTTCTTC.